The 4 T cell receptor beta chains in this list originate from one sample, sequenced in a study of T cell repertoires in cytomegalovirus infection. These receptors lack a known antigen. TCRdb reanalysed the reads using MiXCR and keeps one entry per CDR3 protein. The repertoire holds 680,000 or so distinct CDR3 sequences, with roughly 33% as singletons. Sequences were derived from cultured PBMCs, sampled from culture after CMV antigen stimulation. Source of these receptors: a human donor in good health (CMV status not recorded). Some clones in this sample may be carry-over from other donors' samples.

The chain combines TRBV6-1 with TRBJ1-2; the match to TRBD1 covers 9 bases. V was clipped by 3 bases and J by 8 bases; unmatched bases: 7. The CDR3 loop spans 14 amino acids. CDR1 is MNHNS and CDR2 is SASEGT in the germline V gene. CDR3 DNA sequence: TGTGCCAGCAGTGACTGGGGACAGGGTGGAGGCTACACCTTC. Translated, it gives CASSDWGQGGGYTF.

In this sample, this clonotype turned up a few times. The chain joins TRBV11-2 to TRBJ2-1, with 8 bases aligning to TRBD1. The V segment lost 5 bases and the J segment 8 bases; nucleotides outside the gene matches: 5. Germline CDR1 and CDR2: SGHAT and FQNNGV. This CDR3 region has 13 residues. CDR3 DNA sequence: TGTGCCAGCAGCCGGACAGGGTTCGATGAGCAGTTCTTC. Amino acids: CASSRTGFDEQFF.

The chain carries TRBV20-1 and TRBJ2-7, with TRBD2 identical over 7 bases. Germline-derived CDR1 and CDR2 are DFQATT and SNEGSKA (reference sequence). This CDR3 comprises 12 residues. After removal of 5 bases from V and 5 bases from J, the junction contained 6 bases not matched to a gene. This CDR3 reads CSALGTTDEQYF. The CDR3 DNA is TGCAGTGCTCTTGGGACTACCGACGAGCAGTACTTC.

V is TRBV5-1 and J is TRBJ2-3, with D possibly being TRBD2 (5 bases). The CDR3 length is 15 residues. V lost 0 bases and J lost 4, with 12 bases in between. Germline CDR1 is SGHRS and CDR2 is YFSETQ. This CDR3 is CASSLDPAVADTQYF. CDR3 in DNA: TGCGCCAGCAGCTTGGATCCAGCGGTTGCAGATACGCAGTATTTT.